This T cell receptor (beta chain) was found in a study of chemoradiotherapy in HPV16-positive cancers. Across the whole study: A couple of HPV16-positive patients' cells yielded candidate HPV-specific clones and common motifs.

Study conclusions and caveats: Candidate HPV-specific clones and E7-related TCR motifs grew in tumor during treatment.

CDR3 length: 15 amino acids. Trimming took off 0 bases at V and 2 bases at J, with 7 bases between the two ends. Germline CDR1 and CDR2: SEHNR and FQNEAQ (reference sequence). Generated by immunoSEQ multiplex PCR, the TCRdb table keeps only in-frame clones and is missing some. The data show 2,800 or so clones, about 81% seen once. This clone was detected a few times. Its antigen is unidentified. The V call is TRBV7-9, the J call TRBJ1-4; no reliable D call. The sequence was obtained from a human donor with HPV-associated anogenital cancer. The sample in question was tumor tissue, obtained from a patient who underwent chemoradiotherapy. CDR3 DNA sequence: TGTGCCAGCAGCTTAGCCTACGCGACTAATGAAAAACTGTTTTTT. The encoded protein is CASSLAYATNEKLFF.